What follows are 20 T cell receptor beta chains derived from one specimen sequenced in a study of T cell responses to AZD1222 COVID-19 vaccine. Assay: immunoSEQ multiplex PCR; the TCRdb copy retains only in-frame clones and omits some. The sample carries approximately 170,000 clones, more than 80% recorded once. The material was peripheral blood, obtained on day 0 of AZD1222 vaccination. These receptors all stem from an adult in good health.

The chain links TRBV5-1 to TRBJ1-6; D remains ambiguous. V shed 4 bases and J shed 8 bases, with 13 bases lying between them. Looked up from germline, CDR1 is SGHRS and CDR2 is YFSETQ. The CDR3 is 14 amino acids. The CDR3 bases are TGCGCCAGCAGCCCGGACGTGACGGATTCACCCCTCCACTTT. Amino acid sequence: CASSPDVTDSPLHF.

CDR3 DNA sequence: TGTGCCAGCAGCTTAATGGGGGGACTACTGGACACCGGGGAGCTGTTTTTT. Amino acid sequence: CASSLMGGLLDTGELFF. The rearrangement uses TRBV7-6 and TRBJ2-2; 7 nucleotides align to TRBD2. The trim removed 2 bases at V and 3 bases at J, leaving 9 bases unmatched. This CDR3 contains 17 residues. Germline V CDR1 and CDR2: SGHVS, FNYEAQ.

This clone was seen once. The rearrangement joins TRBV2 to TRBJ1-2; unclear D gene. Germline CDR1 reads SNHLY; CDR2 reads FYNNEI. CDR3 length: 14 amino acids. V lost 5 bases, J lost 0 bases, and 10 bases lay in between. This chain's CDR3 is CASSSSGANYGYTF. CDR3 nucleotides: TGTGCCAGCAGTAGCAGTGGGGCTAACTATGGCTACACCTTC.

This chain uses TRBV4-1 with TRBJ2-4, with a tentative D call TRBD1 (7 bases). The CDR3 consists of 16 residues. Germline V gene sequence: CDR1 MGHRA, CDR2 YSYEKL. V was clipped by 1 base and J by 5 bases, with 15 bases between them. In DNA form, the CDR3 reads TGCGCCAGCAGCCAAGGGGGGCAGGGGGGCGAAAACATTCAGTACTTC. Its translation: CASSQGGQGGENIQYF.

This clone was detected once. The V gene is TRBV5-1, the J gene TRBJ2-6, with 8 bases identical to TRBD2. V was pared by 1 base and J by 1 base, with 10 bases of the junction left unmatched. CDR1 and CDR2 from the germline V gene are SGHRS and YFSETQ. This CDR3 is 19 amino acids long. The CDR3 is CASSLRRGEPRSGANVLTF. The CDR3 DNA follows: TGCGCCAGCAGCTTGCGGCGGGGGGAACCGCGATCTGGGGCCAACGTCCTGACTTTC.

The chain is built from TRBV11-2 and TRBJ1-5; D not certain. The CDR3 runs 14 residues. Per germline, CDR1 SGHAT and CDR2 FQNNGV. Trimming took off 6 bases at V and 6 bases at J, with 15 bases between the two ends. The CDR3 protein is CASSFSPESQPQHF. Here the CDR3 DNA reads TGTGCCAGCAGTTTCTCCCCCGAAAGTCAGCCCCAGCATTTT.

The V and J genes are TRBV9 and TRBJ2-5, with 10 bases fitting TRBD1. The length of the CDR3 is 15 residues. J gave up 4 bases and V 4 bases, and 7 bases lay outside the gene matches. Germline V lookup: CDR1 SGDLS, CDR2 YYNGEE. This CDR3 is CASSPAGTGVETQYF. CDR3 DNA sequence: TGTGCCAGCAGCCCAGCCGGGACAGGGGTAGAGACCCAGTACTTC.

This clone appeared a few times. This sample includes further DNA sequences coding for the same CDR3. The chain has TRBV2 and TRBJ1-2, with TRBD1 as a possible D gene (6 bases). Germline lookup yields CDR1 SNHLY and CDR2 FYNNEI. The CDR3 consists of 13 residues. Trimming stripped 1 base from V and 5 bases from J, with 8 bases between. The chain's CDR3 is CASSEGGGYGYTF. The CDR3 bases are TGTGCCAGCAGTGAAGGAGGGGGGTATGGCTACACCTTC.

V gene TRBV5-1 combines with J gene TRBJ2-1, with D maybe TRBD1 (6 bases). Trimming shortened V by 6 bases and J by 0 bases, and 10 bases separated the two germline ends. This CDR3 is built from 14 residues. Germline-derived CDR1 and CDR2 are SGHRS and YFSETQ. This CDR3 reads CASTRTDSYNEQFF. The CDR3 DNA reads as TGCGCCAGCACCCGGACAGACTCCTACAATGAGCAGTTCTTC.

J is TRBJ2-4 and V is TRBV5-1; the match to TRBD1 covers 10 bases. Germline lookup yields CDR1 SGHRS and CDR2 YFSETQ. The CDR3 runs 16 residues. With 0 bases clipped from V and 8 bases from J, the junction kept 8 bases outside the gene matches. CDR3 bases: TGCGCCAGCAGCTTGGGTAGGGGACAGGGGCAGGACATTCAGTACTTC. Protein sequence: CASSLGRGQGQDIQYF.

The chain is built from TRBV20-1 and TRBJ1-2; D might be TRBD1 (6 bases). This CDR3 has 14 amino acids. The V gene lost 3 bases and the J gene lost 7 bases, with 18 bases spanning the gap. The V gene's germline CDR1 is DFQATT and CDR2 SNEGSKA (reference sequence). CDR3 sequence: CSASYQGPKIGYTF. The CDR3, as DNA: TGCAGTGCTAGTTATCAGGGGCCTAAGATTGGCTACACCTTC.

V is TRBV28 and J is TRBJ2-6; a possible D gene is TRBD2 (5 bases). Per the germline V gene, CDR1 is MDHEN and CDR2 is SYDVKM. This CDR3 comprises 17 residues. Trimming took off 3 bases at V and 0 bases at J, with 12 bases between the two ends. The CDR3 is CASSLGALNSGANVLTF. CDR3 in DNA: TGTGCCAGCAGTTTGGGAGCCCTCAACTCTGGGGCCAACGTCCTGACTTTC.

The rearrangement links TRBV5-5 to TRBJ2-1; D is tentatively TRBD1 or TRBD2 (5 bases each). The CDR3 runs to 15 residues. V was clipped by 5 bases and J by 1 base, with 13 bases between them. Germline V gene sequence: CDR1 SGHKS, CDR2 YYEKEE (reference sequence). The CDR3 spells CASSVWWGSYNEQFF. CDR3 DNA: TGTGCCAGCAGTGTGTGGTGGGGGTCCTACAATGAGCAGTTCTTC.

The chain uses TRBV27 and TRBJ1-6; D is uncertain. In germline, CDR1 is MNHEY, CDR2 SMNVEV (reference sequence). Trimming stripped 1 base from V and 6 bases from J, with 16 bases between. This CDR3 region has 17 residues. Written as DNA, the CDR3 is TGTGCCAGCAGTTTATGGAACGTAGGCCGCATTAATTCACCCCTCCACTTT. Translated, it gives CASSLWNVGRINSPLHF.

The rearrangement links TRBV6-5 to TRBJ2-7, with 7 bases fitting TRBD2. The CDR3 spans 13 residues. V lost 9 bases and J lost 0; bases outside the gene matches: 5. The germline V gene has CDR1 MNHEY and CDR2 SVGAGI. CDR3 DNA sequence: TGTGCCAGTTGGGGGGGGGACTCCTACGAGCAGTACTTC. It encodes CASWGGDSYEQYF.

The chain combines TRBV6-5 with TRBJ2-5; 7 bases are a match to TRBD2. Germline V gene sequence: CDR1 MNHEY, CDR2 SVGAGI. V shed 10 bases and J 0 bases; nucleotides not matched to a gene: 8. The length of the CDR3 is 14 residues. CDR3 protein: CATRRGSYQETQYF. DNA of the CDR3: TGTGCCACCCGGCGGGGGAGCTACCAAGAGACCCAGTACTTC.

CDR3 residues: CASSRQGLEPGSEQYF. The CDR3 nucleotides read TGTGCCAGTTCAAGACAGGGACTCGAACCGGGGTCCGAGCAGTACTTC. The V call is TRBV19, the J call TRBJ2-7; tentatively, D is TRBD1 (7 bases). The CDR3 totals 16 residues. V lost 8 bases and J lost 6, with 26 bases in between. Per the germline V gene, CDR1 is LNHDA and CDR2 is SQIVND (reference sequence).

A single count supports this clone. The V gene is TRBV28, the J gene TRBJ1-2; unclear D gene. This CDR3 has 12 amino acids. Per germline, CDR1 MDHEN and CDR2 SYDVKM. V was shortened by 5 bases and J by 3 bases, with 7 bases between the two germline ends. The DNA for the CDR3 is TGTGCCAGCAGTATCACGGACTATGGCTACACCTTC. It yields the protein CASSITDYGYTF.

The chain uses TRBV20-1 and TRBJ1-5; the D is unclear. Germline V gene lookup returns CDR1 DFQATT and CDR2 SNEGSKA (reference sequence). This CDR3 is built from 13 residues. The ends were cut back, 3 bases at V and 0 bases at J, with 6 bases in the middle. The chain's CDR3 is CSASGNSNQPQHF. The DNA of the CDR3 is TGCAGTGCTAGTGGGAATAGCAATCAGCCCCAGCATTTT.

The gene calls are TRBV6-5 and TRBJ1-1; D remains unclear. Germline V lookup: CDR1 MNHEY, CDR2 SVGAGI. This CDR3 is built from 15 residues. V lost 0 bases, J lost 0 bases, and 8 bases lay in between. CDR3 residues: CASSYSRELNTEAFF. CDR3 in DNA: TGTGCCAGCAGTTACTCAAGGGAATTGAACACTGAAGCTTTCTTT.